One sample yielded the 20 T cell receptor beta chains listed below, sequenced in a study of graft-versus-host responses after intestinal transplantation. Clones were sequenced by immunoSEQ multiplex PCR, and TCRdb holds only the in-frame ones, with some missing. The sample lists some 25,000 clones; 85% to 95% were seen once. Sequenced here: PBMCs, sampled 18 days after transplant. These receptors all come from a human patient who received an intestinal transplant, so some T cells may come from the graft donor.

The chain combines TRBV19 with TRBJ2-7, with TRBD1 matching 8 bases. V lost 3 bases and J lost 2; bases outside the gene matches: 3. The CDR3 extends over 14 amino acids. CDR1 is LNHDA, CDR2 SQIVND, per germline (reference sequence). The CDR3 bases are TGTGCCAGTAGTATGGGGACAGGTGCCTACGAGCAGTACTTC. Residues: CASSMGTGAYEQYF.

This chain connects TRBV2 to TRBJ1-1, with a possible D match to TRBD1 (6 bases). V was pared by 5 bases and J by 8 bases, with 12 bases between. This CDR3 has 12 amino acids. Looked up from germline, CDR1 is SNHLY and CDR2 is FYNNEI. The CDR3 sequence is CASSRIGQEAFF. The CDR3 DNA is TGTGCCAGCAGTCGGATCGGACAGGAAGCTTTCTTT.

The gene calls are TRBV30 and TRBJ2-2; D is uncertain. The CDR3 covers 13 residues. The germline V gene encodes CDR1 GTSNPN and CDR2 SVGIG (reference sequence). V lost 1 base, J lost 7 bases, and 10 bases lay in between. DNA for the CDR3: TGTGCCTGGAGTGAGGGCTTTAACGGGGAGCTGTTTTTT. It codes for CAWSEGFNGELFF. The whole variable domain, remainder taken from reference TRBV30 and TRBJ2-2, is SQTIHQWPATLVQPVGSPLSLECTVEGTSNPNLYWYRQAAGRGLQLLFYSVGIGQISSEVPQNLSASRPQDRQFILSSKKLLLSDSGFYLCAWSEGFNGELFFGEGSRLTVL.

The V gene is TRBV6-5, the J gene TRBJ1-1; no reliable D call. The germline V gene encodes CDR1 MNHEY and CDR2 SVGAGI. CDR3 length: 14 residues. The ends were cut back, 5 bases at V and 2 bases at J, with 12 bases in the middle. The CDR3 here is CASSATVTNTEAFF. The CDR3, as DNA: TGTGCCAGCAGTGCAACAGTGACCAACACTGAAGCTTTCTTT.

The chain joins TRBV5-1 to TRBJ1-3; perhaps TRBD1 as D (6 bases). Per the germline V gene, CDR1 is SGHRS and CDR2 is YFSETQ. CDR3 length: 15 amino acids. V lost 2 bases, J lost 4 bases, and 13 bases lay in between. CDR3 region: CASSLQGNLGNTIYF. CDR3 bases: TGCGCCAGCAGCTTACAGGGCAATCTAGGAAACACCATATATTTT.

This clone was seen a single time. This chain joins TRBV6-5 and TRBJ2-2, with TRBD1 matching 7 bases. CDR1 and CDR2 (germline): MNHEY, SVGAGI. The CDR3 has 12 amino acids. The junction had 3 bases not matched to a gene; V was cut back by 6 bases and J by 8 bases. The CDR3 sequence: CASRRGQGELFF. The DNA for the CDR3 is TGTGCCAGCAGGAGGGGGCAAGGGGAGCTGTTTTTT.

This chain links TRBV27 with TRBJ1-5; no clear D gene. This CDR3 has 12 residues. In germline, CDR1 is MNHEY, CDR2 SMNVEV (reference sequence). Trimming removed 1 base at V and 6 bases at J, with 4 bases between. The CDR3 loop is CASSLFGQPQHF. The DNA of the CDR3 is TGTGCCAGCAGTTTATTCGGTCAGCCCCAGCATTTT.

The chain has TRBV2 and TRBJ2-5; 7 positions agree with TRBD1. The CDR3 loop spans 12 amino acids. Losses at the gene ends were 6 bases for V and 9 bases for J; bases not matched to a gene: 7. Germline-derived CDR1 and CDR2 are SNHLY and FYNNEI. CDR3 in amino acids: CASRDTGAAQYF. The DNA for the CDR3 is TGTGCCAGCAGGGACACAGGGGCGGCCCAGTACTTC.

This chain connects TRBV7-9 to TRBJ2-7; D unclear. CDR1 SEHNR and CDR2 FQNEAQ come from the germline V gene (reference sequence). CDR3 length: 12 residues. Trimming pared 2 bases from V and 6 bases from J, leaving 8 bases between. The CDR3 DNA sequence: TGTGCCAGCAGCTTAATGAGTCCCGAGCAGTACTTC. Its protein is CASSLMSPEQYF. Using reference TRBV7-9 and TRBJ2-7 for the parts outside the CDR3, the full variable domain is DTGVSQNPRHKITKRGQNVTFRCDPISEHNRLYWYRQTLGQGPEFLTYFQNEAQLEKSRLLSDRFSAERPKGSFSTLEIQRTEQGDSAMYLCASSLMSPEQYFGPGTRLTVT.

V is TRBV19 and J is TRBJ1-2, with no clear D. Trimming pared 5 bases from V and 2 bases from J, leaving 18 bases between. CDR1 is LNHDA, CDR2 SQIVND, per germline (reference sequence). The CDR3 is 16 amino acids. CDR3 nucleotide sequence: TGTGCCAGTAGTCTTTCCAGGTTTCTGGGGAACTATGGCTACACCTTC. Protein: CASSLSRFLGNYGYTF. The whole variable domain, remainder taken from reference TRBV19 and TRBJ1-2, is DGGITQSPKYLFRKEGQNVTLSCEQNLNHDAMYWYRQDPGQGLRLIYYSQIVNDFQKGDIAEGYSVSREKKESFPLTVTSAQKNPTAFYLCASSLSRFLGNYGYTFGSGTRLTVV.

The chain has TRBV14 and TRBJ1-6; 8 bases are shared with TRBD1. The CDR3 has 17 amino acids. Per the germline V gene, CDR1 is SGHDN and CDR2 is FVKESK. J gave up 7 bases and V 4 bases, and 12 bases lay outside the gene matches. The CDR3 DNA sequence: TGTGCCAGCAGCCCGCTGCAGGACAGGGCAATCAATTCACCCCTCCACTTT. Translation gives CASSPLQDRAINSPLHF.

The chain uses TRBV5-4 and TRBJ2-4, with D possibly TRBD2 on 5 matching bases. The CDR3 length is 15 residues. Germline assignment: CDR1 SGHNT and CDR2 YYREEE (reference sequence). V shed 3 bases and J shed 0 bases, with 10 bases lying between them. Written as DNA, the CDR3 is TGTGCCAGCAGCTCGAGCGGAGTAGCCAAAAACATTCAGTACTTC. Amino acids: CASSSSGVAKNIQYF. Full variable domain (outside the CDR3, taken from reference TRBV5-4 and TRBJ2-4): ETGVTQSPTHLIKTRGQQVTLRCSSQSGHNTVSWYQQALGQGPQFIFQYYREEENGRGNFPPRFSGLQFPNYSSELNVNALELDDSALYLCASSSSGVAKNIQYFGAGTRLSVL.

The chain carries TRBV7-9 and TRBJ1-5; weak D call: TRBD1 (5 bases). V was pared by 5 bases and J by 6 bases, with 8 bases between. The CDR3 spans 12 residues. Germline-derived CDR1 and CDR2 are SEHNR and FQNEAQ (reference sequence). CDR3 DNA: TGTGCCAGCAGCGGGACGAGTCAGCCCCAGCATTTT. This gives the protein CASSGTSQPQHF.

The genes are TRBV4-2 and TRBJ2-3; TRBD1 matches at 7 bases. CDR3 length: 17 amino acids. Germline V gives CDR1 LGHNA, CDR2 YNFKEQ. V dropped 0 bases and J dropped 4; count of bases not matched to a gene: 10. The CDR3: CASSQESDRASADTQYF. CDR3 nucleotides: TGTGCCAGCAGCCAAGAGAGTGACAGGGCGTCCGCAGATACGCAGTATTTT.

The chain couples TRBV13 to TRBJ1-2; TRBD1 matches at 9 bases. The CDR3 contains 15 residues. In germline, CDR1 is PRHDT, CDR2 FYEKMQ (reference sequence). The J segment lost 2 bases and the V segment lost 5 bases, leaving 6 bases of the junction unmatched. The CDR3 sequence: CASSTRQGGNYGYTF. Written as DNA, the CDR3 is TGTGCCAGCAGCACCCGACAGGGGGGCAACTATGGCTACACCTTC.

This chain joins TRBV19 and TRBJ2-7, with TRBD1 matching 7 bases. CDR3 length: 13 amino acids. Germline CDR1 LNHDA, CDR2 SQIVND (reference sequence). J lost 4 bases, V lost 7 bases, and 7 bases had no gene match. CDR3 protein: CASNGDSPYEQYF. The DNA for the CDR3 is TGTGCCAGTAACGGGGACAGCCCGTACGAGCAGTACTTC.

This rearrangement joins TRBV4-2 to TRBJ1-3; D unclear. With 1 base removed from V and 4 bases from J, the gap between germline ends came to 2 bases. Germline assignment: CDR1 LGHNA and CDR2 YNFKEQ. The CDR3 has 12 residues. The CDR3 protein is CASSQAGNTIYF. The CDR3 nucleotides read TGTGCCAGCAGCCAAGCCGGAAACACCATATATTTT.

The CDR3: CASSVQGPPVADTQYF. In DNA, the CDR3 is TGTGCCAGCAGCGTTCAGGGGCCTCCTGTCGCAGATACGCAGTATTTT. V gene TRBV9 combines with J gene TRBJ2-3, with TRBD1 as a possible D gene (6 bases). The CDR3 is made up of 16 amino acids. V lost 2 bases and J lost 4, with 17 bases in between. CDR1 SGDLS and CDR2 YYNGEE come from the germline V gene.

This clone was counted a single time. The chain is built from TRBV14 and TRBJ2-2; TRBD2 aligns across 8 bases. J lost 1 base, V lost 3 bases, and 4 bases had no gene match. Germline CDR1 reads SGHDN; CDR2 reads FVKESK. This CDR3 is built from 16 residues. The CDR3 coding sequence is TGTGCCAGCAGCCAGCTAGCGGGTGTGAACACCGGGGAGCTGTTTTTT. Encoded protein: CASSQLAGVNTGELFF. Full variable domain (remainder filled in from reference TRBV14 and TRBJ2-2): EAGVTQFPSHSVIEKGQTVTLRCDPISGHDNLYWYRRVMGKEIKFLLHFVKESKQDESGMPNNRFLAERTGGTYSTLKVQPAELEDSGVYFCASSQLAGVNTGELFFGEGSRLTVL.

The rearrangement links TRBV6-6 to TRBJ2-1, with D perhaps matching TRBD1 (5 bases). Looked up from germline, CDR1 is MNHNY and CDR2 is SVGAGI (reference sequence). The length of the CDR3 is 15 residues. V lost 6 bases, J lost 5 bases, and 17 bases lay in between. CDR3 sequence: CASSAEGEINNEQFF. CDR3 bases: TGTGCCAGCAGCGCTGAAGGGGAAATAAACAATGAGCAGTTCTTC.